This T cell receptor beta chain comes out of a study of radiation and T cells in renal cell carcinoma. Between the trimmed V and J ends, which lost 5 bases and 6 bases, there was a span of 16 bases. This CDR3 has 15 amino acids. Germline assignment: CDR1 SGHTA and CDR2 FQGNSA. The assay was immunoSEQ multiplex PCR, and TCRdb's table has in-frame clones only and misses some. The table includes around 77,000 clones, 75% to 90% detected once. Indicated time point: blood 4 weeks post-SBRT, at nephrectomy. Treatment here: 15 Gy SBRT to primary tumor, nephrectomy 4 weeks later. Nephrectomy followed 15 Gy stereotactic body radiation by 4 weeks. Clear cell pathology was present in this patient's renal cell carcinoma. General study findings and limits: No pretreatment tumor biopsies were available for baseline clonotypes. In blood, top tumor clones expanded by 2 weeks, shrinking by 4.

Comments on this clone: The antigen is unknown.

The sequences come from blood, collected from a patient whose treatment included radiotherapy and nephrectomy. The source of this sequence is a woman aged 60 to 75 with renal cell carcinoma. The V gene is TRBV7-2, the J gene TRBJ2-2, with a possible D match to TRBD2 (5 bases). CDR3 in amino acids: CASSPRLREAGELFF. The DNA of the CDR3 is TGTGCCAGCAGCCCCCGGCTGAGGGAAGCCGGGGAGCTGTTTTTT.